The count of the clone carrying this T cell receptor (beta chain) is one. The antigen remains undetermined. Unmatched junction bases numbered 14, after V lost 2 bases and J lost 5 bases. Germline CDR1 reads SGDLS; CDR2 reads YYNGEE. The CDR3 is 18 residues long. This sample is drawn from a study of STAT5B mutations in CD4+ large granular lymphocyte leukemia. Turning to the study itself: The CDR3 'QG' motif was associated with a particular HLA allele among healthy donors.

Authors' analysis steps: A productive frequency of 2.59 x 10-5 was the lowest detectable. Here immunoSEQ multiplex PCR was the method, and the copy in TCRdb shows in-frame clones only, minus some. That table furnishes V, J and clone size, whereas the DNA furnished D and trimming. The sample has roughly 34,000 clones; roughly 81% are singletons. Study observations and caveats: 8/27 top patient clones versus 2/35 control clones were TRBV06-family.

This sequence joins TRBV9 and TRBJ2-7; 12 positions match TRBD2. Input material: CD4+ T cells from blood buffy coats. The TCR comes from a human donor in good health. The CDR3 DNA reads as TGTGCCAGCAGCGTTGGGGGGGCTAGCGGGAGGGCTAGAAACGAGCAGTACTTC. Its translation is CASSVGGASGRARNEQYF.